This T cell receptor (beta chain) was captured by sequencing in a study of PD-L1 blockade in urothelial cancer. Turning to the study itself: Around 2014 therapy began: atezolizumab 1,200 mg intravenously every 3 weeks. In the patient group, about 85% of the roughly 29 were males with bladder-origin urothelial cancer. Notes on the study in general: Having blood TCR clonality under the median before treatment predicted better survival. Clones that were tumor-associated expanded more in the blood of durable-benefit patients at 3 weeks.

Sequencing was performed with immunoSEQ multiplex PCR; in TCRdb, only in-frame clones are kept and a portion is missing. This table has roughly 16,000 clones, approximately 89% appearing once. V dropped 4 bases and J dropped 3 bases, with 25 bases sitting between them. The CDR3 runs 18 residues. Stated time point: pretreatment peripheral blood. As for this clone: What it recognizes is unknown.

The sequencing here drew on PBMCs, taken around atezolizumab (anti-PD-L1) treatment. The rearrangement links TRBV5-3 to TRBJ2-5; tentatively, D is TRBD2 (5 bases). TRBV5-3 belongs to the ORF category, with a function that is uncertain. This receptor was identified in a man aged 65 to 79 with urothelial cancer. CDR3 DNA: TGTGCCAGAAGCCAGACCAGATTAACTGAGGGTGGAGAAGAGACCCAGTACTTC. It yields the protein CARSQTRLTEGGEETQYF.